This paragraph reports one TCR beta chain. The data were produced by immunoSEQ multiplex PCR, yet TCRdb's version contains in-frame clones alone and is incomplete. The table has 9,500 to 15,000 clones, roughly 64% seen once. This entry is derived from a study of chemoradiotherapy in HPV16-positive cancers. Germline V CDR1 and CDR2: MNHEY, SVGAGI. The length of the CDR3 is 13 residues. The V end lost 6 bases, the J end lost 2 bases, and 8 bases lay between the germline ends. This material was collected from a patient who underwent chemoradiotherapy. The clonotype comes from a human donor with HPV-associated anogenital cancer. This sequence joins TRBV6-5 and TRBJ1-5, with a tentative D call TRBD1 (6 bases). Here the CDR3 DNA reads TGTGCCAGCAGACCAGGGGGCAATCAGCCCCAGCATTTT. As protein: CASRPGGNQPQHF.